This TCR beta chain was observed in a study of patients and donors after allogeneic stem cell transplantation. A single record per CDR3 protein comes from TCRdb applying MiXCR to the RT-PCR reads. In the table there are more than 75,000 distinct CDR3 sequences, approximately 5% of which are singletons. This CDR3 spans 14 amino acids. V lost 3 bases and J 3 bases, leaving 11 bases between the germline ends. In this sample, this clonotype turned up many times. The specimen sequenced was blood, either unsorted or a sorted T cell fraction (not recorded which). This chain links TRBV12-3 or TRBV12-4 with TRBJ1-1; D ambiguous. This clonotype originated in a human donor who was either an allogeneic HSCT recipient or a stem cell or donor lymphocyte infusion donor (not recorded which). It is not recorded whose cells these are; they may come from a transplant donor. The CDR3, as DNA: TGTGCCAGCAGTTTGGGAAGTACCTACACTGAAGCTTTCTTT. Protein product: CASSLGSTYTEAFF.